This T cell receptor (beta chain) was sequenced for a study of post-analysis software for immune sequencing data. Prepared libraries of TCR beta cDNA carried unique molecular identifiers. TCRdb itself ran the PCR reads through MiXCR, one entry per CDR3 protein. The sample includes roughly 870,000 distinct CDR3 sequences, roughly 58% of them seen just once. Whole-study findings and limits: Patients had higher frequencies than controls of about five TRBV segments, including TRBV5-6, TRBV5-1 and TRBV20-1. Significantly lower normalized Chao1 diversity was found in patients with multiple sclerosis relative to controls.

CDR1 is DFQATT, CDR2 SNEGSKA, per germline (reference sequence). The CDR3 runs 13 residues. Trimming cost V 5 bases and J 2 bases; bases outside gene matches: 3. To note about this clonotype: The target antigen is unknown.

The specimen was blood. This receptor was identified in a girl under 18 with multiple sclerosis. The gene calls are TRBV20-1 and TRBJ2-3; 8 bases map to TRBD1. CDR3 residues: CSAGDRLTDTQYF. The CDR3 nucleotides read TGCAGTGCTGGGGACAGGCTCACAGATACGCAGTATTTT.